This T cell receptor beta chain was profiled in a study of OX40 agonist ivuxolimab in advanced cancers. Study information: Treatment received earlier with anti-PD-1, anti-PD-L1 or anti-CTLA-4 agents was allowed, and 40% had some. Partial responses were recorded for three patients, including one with hepatocellular carcinoma and two with cutaneous melanoma.

CDR3 length: 14 amino acids. V lost 6 bases to trimming and J lost 4 bases; unmatched junction nucleotides: 4. CDR1 is SNHLY, CDR2 FYNNEI, per germline. Data came from immunoSEQ multiplex PCR; TCRdb stores just in-frame clones and leaves some out. The sample consists of tens of thousands of clones, approximately 93% of them appearing once. Drawing of blood for sampling happened at baseline, at cycle 4 day 1, and at cycle 7 day 1. The chain is built from TRBV2 and TRBJ2-3, with 10 bases lining up with TRBD1. The sequences come from CD4+ or CD8+ T cells sorted from blood, collected in a trial of the OX40 agonist ivuxolimab. The clonotype originates from an adult with an advanced solid tumor such as melanoma, head and neck, liver or kidney cancer. The CDR3 DNA sequence: TGTGCCAGCAGGACAGGGGGCCTGGCAGATACGCAGTATTTT. This codes for CASRTGGLADTQYF. The whole variable domain, filled in from reference TRBV2 and TRBJ2-3, reads EPEVTQTPSHQVTQMGQEVILRCVPISNHLYFYWYRQILGQKVEFLVSFYNNEISEKSEIFDDQFSVERPDGSNFTLKIRSTKLEDSAMYFCASRTGGLADTQYFGPGTRLTVL.